These 2 T cell receptor beta chains share one sample of origin, sequenced in a study of tumour-infiltrating T cells in Burkitt lymphoma. Using immunoSEQ multiplex PCR, the repertoire was profiled, and TCRdb retains in-frame clones only, with some absent. Of about 5,100 clones detected, approximately 10% appear once; the ten largest clones hold about 2.3%. What was sequenced was tumor tissue. These receptors were obtained from a human donor with diffuse large B-cell lymphoma.

This clone rates as medium-sized (0.01 to 0.1%). The rearrangement joins TRBV7-9 to TRBJ1-5; 7 bases line up with TRBD1. Germline values: CDR1 SEHNR, CDR2 FQNEAQ (reference sequence). The CDR3 length is 14 residues. V lost 6 bases to trimming and J lost 5 bases; unmatched junction nucleotides: 7. CDR3 coding DNA: TGTGCCAGCAGGGCCGGGACAGAAGATCAGCCCCAGCATTTT. Translation: CASRAGTEDQPQHF.

Only a few counts were recorded for this clone. J is TRBJ2-1 and V is TRBV13; unclear D gene. Looked up from germline, CDR1 is PRHDT and CDR2 is FYEKMQ (reference sequence). The CDR3 sequence is 13 residues long. Trimming pared 1 base from V and 4 bases from J, leaving 5 bases between. The CDR3 region has the DNA TGTGCCAGCAGCTTAGTTCAGTACAATGAGCAGTTCTTC. It encodes CASSLVQYNEQFF.